The sequence of this T cell receptor (beta chain) was determined in a study of beta chain features in type 1 diabetes. Notes on the study in general: Over-representation of high TCR-expressing cells was a possible consequence of cDNA sequencing.

In germline, CDR1 is LGHNA, CDR2 YSLEER. The CDR3 is made up of 15 amino acids. V was trimmed by 6 bases and J by 4 bases, leaving 16 bases between them. Every participating donor gave one draw, a heparinised blood sample averaging about 116 mL. With regard to this clone: As yet, its antigen is unknown.

The whole isolated RNA underwent reverse transcription, so sequencing captured expressed TCRB transcripts. Repertoires were generated with immunoSEQ multiplex PCR, while TCRdb's copy carries only in-frame clones and drops some. The table has hundreds of thousands of clones, around 14% seen once. The chain uses TRBV4-3 and TRBJ2-1; TRBD2 might be the D (6 bases). This sequence was found in a man aged 25 to 40 in good health. Sequencing was performed on naive CD4+ T cells from blood. This CDR3 is CASRPGGVGYNEQFF. The CDR3 DNA follows: TGCGCCAGCAGACCCGGAGGGGTCGGATACAATGAGCAGTTCTTC.